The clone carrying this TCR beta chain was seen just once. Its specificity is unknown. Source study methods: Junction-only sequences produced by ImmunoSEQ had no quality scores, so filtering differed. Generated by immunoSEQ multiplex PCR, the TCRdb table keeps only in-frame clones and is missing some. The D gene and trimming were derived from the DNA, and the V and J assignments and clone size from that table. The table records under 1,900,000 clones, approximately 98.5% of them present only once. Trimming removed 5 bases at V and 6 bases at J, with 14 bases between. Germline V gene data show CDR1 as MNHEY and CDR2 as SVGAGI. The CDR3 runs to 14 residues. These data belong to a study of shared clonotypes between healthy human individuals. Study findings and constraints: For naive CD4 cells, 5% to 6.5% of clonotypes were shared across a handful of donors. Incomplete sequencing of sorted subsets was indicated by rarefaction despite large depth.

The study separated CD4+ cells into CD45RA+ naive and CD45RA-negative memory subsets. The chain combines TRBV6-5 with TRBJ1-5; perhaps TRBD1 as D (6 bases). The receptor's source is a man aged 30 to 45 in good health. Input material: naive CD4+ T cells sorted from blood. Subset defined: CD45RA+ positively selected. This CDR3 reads CASSPVGAGQPQHF. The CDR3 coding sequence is TGTGCCAGCAGTCCAGTGGGGGCAGGTCAGCCCCAGCATTTT.